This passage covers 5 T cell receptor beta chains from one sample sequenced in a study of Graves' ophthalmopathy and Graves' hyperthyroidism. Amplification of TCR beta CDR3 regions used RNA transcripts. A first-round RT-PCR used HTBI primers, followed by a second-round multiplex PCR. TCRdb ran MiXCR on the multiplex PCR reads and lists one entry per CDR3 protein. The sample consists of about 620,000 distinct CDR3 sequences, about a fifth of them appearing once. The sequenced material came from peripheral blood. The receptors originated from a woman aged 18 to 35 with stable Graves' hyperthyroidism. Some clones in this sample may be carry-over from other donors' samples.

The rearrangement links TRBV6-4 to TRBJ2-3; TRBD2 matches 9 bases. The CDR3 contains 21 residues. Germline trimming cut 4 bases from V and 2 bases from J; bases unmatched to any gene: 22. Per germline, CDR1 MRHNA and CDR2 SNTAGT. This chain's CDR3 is CASSGYWTGGPTSGLTDTQYF. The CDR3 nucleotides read TGTGCCAGCAGTGGCTATTGGACAGGCGGACCGACTAGCGGTCTCACAGATACGCAGTATTTT.

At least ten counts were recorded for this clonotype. For the CDR3, the DNA is TGTGCCAGCAGCGTAGAGGACACTACTAACTATGGCTACACCTTC. It codes for CASSVEDTTNYGYTF. V and J are TRBV9 and TRBJ1-2; maybe TRBD1 (5 bases). Trimming left V 0 bases short and J 0 bases short, with 9 bases between. Per the germline V gene, CDR1 is SGDLS and CDR2 is YYNGEE. This CDR3 comprises 15 residues. Full variable domain (rest looked up from reference TRBV9 and TRBJ1-2): DSGVTQTPKHLITATGQRVTLRCSPRSGDLSVYWYQQSLDQGLQFLIQYYNGEERAKGNILERFSAQQFPDLHSELNLSSLELGDSALYFCASSVEDTTNYGYTFGSGTRLTVV.

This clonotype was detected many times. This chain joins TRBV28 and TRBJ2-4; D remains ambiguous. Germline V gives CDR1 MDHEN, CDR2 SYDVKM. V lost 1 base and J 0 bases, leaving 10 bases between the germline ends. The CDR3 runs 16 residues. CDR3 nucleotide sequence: TGTGCCAGCAGTTTATTCAGGTCACTAGCCAAAAACATTCAGTACTTC. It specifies CASSLFRSLAKNIQYF.

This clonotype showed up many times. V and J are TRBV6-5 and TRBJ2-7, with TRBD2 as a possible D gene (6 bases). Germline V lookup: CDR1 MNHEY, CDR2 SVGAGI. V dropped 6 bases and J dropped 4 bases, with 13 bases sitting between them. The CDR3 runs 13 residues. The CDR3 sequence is CASRFGTSYEQYF. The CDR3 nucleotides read TGTGCCAGCAGGTTCGGGACTTCATACGAGCAGTACTTC.

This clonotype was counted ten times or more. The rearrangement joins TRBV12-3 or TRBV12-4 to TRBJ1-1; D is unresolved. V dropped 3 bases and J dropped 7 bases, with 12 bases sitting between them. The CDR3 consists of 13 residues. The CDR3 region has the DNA TGTGCCAGCAGTTTCATGTCGGGGATTGAAGCTTTCTTT. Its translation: CASSFMSGIEAFF.